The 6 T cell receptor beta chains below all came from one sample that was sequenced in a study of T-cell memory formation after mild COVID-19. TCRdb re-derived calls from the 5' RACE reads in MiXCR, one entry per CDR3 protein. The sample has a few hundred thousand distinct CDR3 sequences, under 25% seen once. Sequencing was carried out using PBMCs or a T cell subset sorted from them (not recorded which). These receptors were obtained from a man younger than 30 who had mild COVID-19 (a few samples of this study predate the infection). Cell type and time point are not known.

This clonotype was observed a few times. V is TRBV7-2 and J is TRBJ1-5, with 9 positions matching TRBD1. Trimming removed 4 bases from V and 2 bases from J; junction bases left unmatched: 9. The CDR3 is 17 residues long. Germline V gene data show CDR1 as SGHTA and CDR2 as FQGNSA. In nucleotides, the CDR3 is TGTGCCAGCAGCTCACCGATTACAGGGGGCGGCAATCAGCCCCAGCATTTT. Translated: CASSSPITGGGNQPQHF.

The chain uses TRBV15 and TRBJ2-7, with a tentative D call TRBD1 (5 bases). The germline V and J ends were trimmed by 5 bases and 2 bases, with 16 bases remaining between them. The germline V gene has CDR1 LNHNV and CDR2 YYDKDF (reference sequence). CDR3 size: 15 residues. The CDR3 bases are TGTGCCACCAGCCCTTTGAGATCAGGGACCTACGAGCAGTACTTC. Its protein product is CATSPLRSGTYEQYF.

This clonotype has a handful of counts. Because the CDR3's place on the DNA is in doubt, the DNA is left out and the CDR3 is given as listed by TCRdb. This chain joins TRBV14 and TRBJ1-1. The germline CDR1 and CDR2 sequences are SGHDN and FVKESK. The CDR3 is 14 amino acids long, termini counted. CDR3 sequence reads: CASSSSAGNTEAFF.

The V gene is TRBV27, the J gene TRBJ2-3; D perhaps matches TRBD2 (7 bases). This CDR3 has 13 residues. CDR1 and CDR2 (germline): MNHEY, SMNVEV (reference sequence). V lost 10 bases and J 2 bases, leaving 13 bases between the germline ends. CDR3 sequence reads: CATKGGATDTQYF. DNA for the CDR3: TGTGCCACCAAAGGGGGGGCCACAGATACGCAGTATTTT.

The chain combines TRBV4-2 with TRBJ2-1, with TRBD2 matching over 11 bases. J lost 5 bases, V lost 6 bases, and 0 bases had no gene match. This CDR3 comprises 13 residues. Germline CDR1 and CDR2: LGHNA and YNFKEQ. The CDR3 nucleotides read TGTGCCAGCAGGGGACTAGCGGACAATGAGCAGTTCTTC. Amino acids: CASRGLADNEQFF.

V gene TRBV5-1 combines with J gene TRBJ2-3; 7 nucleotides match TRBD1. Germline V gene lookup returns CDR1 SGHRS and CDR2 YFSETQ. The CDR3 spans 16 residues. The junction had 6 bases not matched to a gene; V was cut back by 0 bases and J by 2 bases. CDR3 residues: CASSLGGQILTDTQYF. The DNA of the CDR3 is TGCGCCAGCAGCTTGGGGGGACAGATACTCACAGATACGCAGTATTTT.